Below are 13 T cell receptor beta chains sequenced from a single sample in a study of T-cell reconstitution after alpha-beta-depleted transplantation in children. The library targeted TCRbeta and was prepared with unique molecular identifiers. One entry per CDR3 protein results from TCRdb running MiXCR on the PCR reads. Found here are 700,000 to 950,000 distinct CDR3 sequences, roughly 15% of them singletons; the top ten hold around 5.3%. The input for sequencing was PBMCs, mostly from graft donor cells, taken 360 days after TCRalphabeta/CD19-depleted stem cell transplant. The receptors shown here come from a male patient aged 10 to 17 who had a stem cell transplant for acute lymphoblastic leukemia, so the T cells may come from the graft donor.

The chain couples TRBV5-1 to TRBJ2-7; the D call may be TRBD1 or TRBD2 (5 bases each). V was cut by 5 bases and J by 5 bases, with 14 bases left in between. This CDR3 has 13 amino acids. Looked up from germline, CDR1 is SGHRS and CDR2 is YFSETQ. The CDR3: CASSGGMGNEQYF. DNA of the CDR3: TGCGCCAGCAGTGGGGGTATGGGGAACGAGCAGTACTTC.

This rearrangement joins TRBV25-1 to TRBJ2-3, with a tentative D call TRBD2 (5 bases). Germline V gene sequence: CDR1 MGHDK, CDR2 SYGVNS. This CDR3 spans 13 amino acids. Trimming removed 8 bases at V and 6 bases at J, with 15 bases between. In nucleotides, the CDR3 is TGTGCCAGCCTTTGGAGGACCGGGGATACGCAGTATTTT. This encodes CASLWRTGDTQYF.

This clonotype has ten or more counts. The rearrangement links TRBV7-9 to TRBJ1-1; possibly TRBD1 for D (6 bases). The CDR3 spans 15 residues. V lost 2 bases to trimming and J lost 2 bases, with 12 bases between them. From germline, CDR1 is SEHNR and CDR2 FQNEAQ (reference sequence). CDR3 in DNA: TGTGCCAGCAGCTTAACCACAGGGTCCAACACTGAAGCTTTCTTT. It encodes CASSLTTGSNTEAFF. The complete variable domain, with remaining parts taken from reference TRBV7-9 and TRBJ1-1, reads DTGVSQNPRHKITKRGQNVTFRCDPISEHNRLYWYRQTLGQGPEFLTYFQNEAQLEKSRLLSDRFSAERPKGSFSTLEIQRTEQGDSAMYLCASSLTTGSNTEAFFGQGTRLTVV.

This clonotype has more than one count but fewer than ten. The gene calls are TRBV4-2 and TRBJ2-3; 9 bases map to TRBD1. V lost 0 bases and J lost 6; bases outside the gene matches: 13. This CDR3 contains 18 residues. From germline, CDR1 is LGHNA and CDR2 YNFKEQ. In DNA, the CDR3 is TGTGCCAGCAGCCAAGATGCAGGACAGGGGAGTATTGGGGATACGCAGTATTTT. Protein sequence: CASSQDAGQGSIGDTQYF.

This clonotype appeared many times. The gene calls are TRBV29-1 and TRBJ1-1, with D perhaps TRBD1 (5 bases). V was cut by 7 bases and J by 6 bases, with 21 bases left in between. This CDR3 is built from 14 residues. CDR1 and CDR2 (germline): SQVTM, ANQGSEA. CDR3 bases: TGCAGCGCTCCCCATTACGGGGGGAGGGCTGAAGCTTTCTTT. This encodes CSAPHYGGRAEAFF.

The gene calls are TRBV6-5 and TRBJ1-6; tentatively, D is TRBD1 (5 bases). Germline V gene lookup returns CDR1 MNHEY and CDR2 SVGAGI. The CDR3 sequence is 15 residues long. V shed 0 bases and J shed 8 bases, with 11 bases lying between them. CDR3 protein: CASSYSRAGYSPLHF. CDR3 DNA: TGTGCCAGCAGTTACTCGAGGGCAGGGTATTCACCCCTCCACTTT.

There are many counts of this clonotype. This rearrangement joins TRBV5-1 to TRBJ2-5; D might be TRBD1 or TRBD2, each matching 5 bases. V lost 4 bases, J lost 2 bases, and 12 bases lay in between. The CDR3 extends over 14 amino acids. Germline-derived CDR1 and CDR2 are SGHRS and YFSETQ. The CDR3 sequence is CASSPVGTQETQYF. Written as DNA, the CDR3 is TGCGCCAGCAGCCCGGTTGGGACGCAAGAGACCCAGTACTTC.

The V call is TRBV11-1, the J call TRBJ1-4, with unresolved D. The CDR3 length is 15 residues. V was shortened by 0 bases and J by 4 bases, with 9 bases between the two germline ends. Germline-derived CDR1 and CDR2 are SGHAT and FQDESV (reference sequence). The CDR3: CASSLAVKLNEKLFF. CDR3 in DNA: TGTGCCAGCAGCTTAGCGGTAAAGCTTAATGAAAAACTGTTTTTT.

J is TRBJ2-2 and V is TRBV7-9; D tentatively fits TRBD1 or TRBD2 (6 bases each). CDR3 length equals 17 residues. The ends were cut back, 6 bases at V and 6 bases at J, with 23 bases in the middle. The V gene's germline CDR1 is SEHNR and CDR2 FQNEAQ (reference sequence). The CDR3 loop is CASRRQGPGGEAGELFF. CDR3 nucleotide sequence: TGTGCCAGCAGAAGACAAGGTCCCGGGGGCGAGGCCGGGGAGCTGTTTTTT.

About this clonotype itself: This may be a read error: a much more frequent sequence differs by one nucleotide. This CDR3 reads CASSFASGSNYNEQFF. In DNA, the CDR3 is TGCGCCAGCAGCTTTGCTAGCGGGAGCAACTACAATGAGCAGTTCTTC. This rearrangement joins TRBV5-1 to TRBJ2-1, with 10 bases matching TRBD2. This CDR3 has 16 amino acids. The junction had 5 bases not matched to a gene; V was cut back by 2 bases and J by 3 bases. In germline, CDR1 is SGHRS, CDR2 YFSETQ.

V and J are TRBV5-1 and TRBJ2-1; D is perhaps TRBD1 (6 bases). Trimming left V 5 bases short and J 2 bases short, with 11 bases between. This CDR3 is built from 14 residues. In germline, CDR1 is SGHRS, CDR2 YFSETQ. The chain's CDR3 is CASSSGTTYNEQFF. CDR3 DNA: TGCGCCAGCAGTTCCGGGACAACCTACAATGAGCAGTTCTTC.

This clonotype was seen only a few times. V and J are TRBV5-1 and TRBJ2-1; 10 nucleotides align to TRBD2. This CDR3 is built from 16 residues. Germline CDR1 reads SGHRS; CDR2 reads YFSETQ. V gave up 2 bases and J gave up 3 bases; unmatched junction bases: 5. Here the CDR3 DNA reads TGCGCCAGCAGCTTATTCGGGACTAGCGACTACAATGAGCAGTTCTTC. This translates into CASSLFGTSDYNEQFF.

CDR3 region: CARGPGLAGVIETQYF. The DNA of the CDR3 is TGTGCCAGGGGCCCCGGACTAGCGGGAGTTATAGAGACCCAGTACTTC. This sequence joins TRBV5-3 and TRBJ2-5, with 13 bases matching TRBD2. TRBV5-3 is reported as an ORF; its role is uncertain. J gave up 4 bases and V 8 bases, and 11 bases lay outside the gene matches. The CDR3 sequence is 16 residues long.